Following are 28 T cell receptor beta chains from one sample sequenced in a study of T cell repertoires in cytomegalovirus infection. MiXCR, applied by TCRdb to the reads, yields one record per CDR3 protein. The sample contains about 83,000 distinct CDR3 sequences, approximately 30% of which appear only once. No antigens are known for them. Material: CD8+ T cells from cultured PBMCs, obtained from culture after CMV antigen stimulation. Receptors were obtained from a human donor in good health (CMV status not recorded). Some clones in this sample may be carry-over from other donors' samples.

In this sample, this clonotype turned up many times. V is TRBV28 and J is TRBJ2-7, with D uncertain. The CDR3 spans 14 residues. The germline CDR1 and CDR2 sequences are MDHEN and SYDVKM. The V end was cut by 5 bases, the J end by 6 bases, with 17 bases between. CDR3 nucleotides: TGTGCCAGCAGTACCCGTCGGCCGTCTGGCGAGCAGTACTTC. Its protein is CASSTRRPSGEQYF.

This clonotype turned up a few times. The J gene is TRBJ2-7, the V gene TRBV6-5; TRBD1 is a possible D gene (6 bases). Trimming shortened V by 1 base and J by 7 bases, and 17 bases separated the two germline ends. This CDR3 region has 15 residues. Germline V CDR1 and CDR2: MNHEY, SVGAGI. This CDR3 is CASSYLDSIWGEQYF. In nucleotides, the CDR3 is TGTGCCAGCAGTTACTTGGACAGTATCTGGGGAGAGCAGTACTTC.

This clonotype turned up a few times. This chain links TRBV28 with TRBJ2-7, with 7 bases that match TRBD1. V lost 4 bases, J lost 5 bases, and 8 bases stayed unmatched. The CDR3 runs to 14 residues. Germline V gives CDR1 MDHEN, CDR2 SYDVKM. CDR3 protein: CASSSPRGFDEQYF. CDR3 bases: TGTGCCAGCAGTTCTCCCAGGGGGTTCGACGAGCAGTACTTC. The entire variable domain, with the rest obtained from reference TRBV28 and TRBJ2-7, is as follows: DVKVTQSSRYLVKRTGEKVFLECVQDMDHENMFWYRQDPGLGLRLIYFSYDVKMKEKGDIPEGYSVSREKKERFSLILESASTNQTSMYLCASSSPRGFDEQYFGPGTRLTVT.

This clonotype was observed a few times. This sequence joins TRBV2 and TRBJ2-3, with 12 bases identical to TRBD1. The V gene end was trimmed by 6 bases and the J gene end by 4 bases; junction bases not matched to a gene: 5. Per germline, CDR1 SNHLY and CDR2 FYNNEI. The CDR3 is 15 residues long. In DNA form, the CDR3 reads TGTGCCAGCAGGCCGGGACAGGGGGCCGCAGATACGCAGTATTTT. Its protein is CASRPGQGAADTQYF.

In its sample, this clonotype was seen a few times. The chain joins TRBV5-4 to TRBJ1-1, with D hard to call. Trimming pared 7 bases from V and 1 base from J, leaving 5 bases between. Germline V CDR1 and CDR2: SGHNT, YYREEE (reference sequence). The CDR3 length is 11 residues. The CDR3 sequence is CASRGNTEAFF. For the CDR3, the DNA is TGTGCCAGCCGGGGGAACACTGAAGCTTTCTTT.

This clonotype has just a few counts. The chain carries TRBV7-2 and TRBJ2-7; perhaps TRBD1 as D (5 bases). This CDR3 is 15 amino acids long. Trimming cost V 4 bases and J 2 bases, with 15 bases left between them. Per the germline V gene, CDR1 is SGHTA and CDR2 is FQGNSA. CDR3 coding DNA: TGTGCCAGCAGCTACGAGCACAGGTTCACCTACGAGCAGTACTTC. Translating gives CASSYEHRFTYEQYF.

This clonotype was counted between two and nine times. The chain employs TRBV4-1 and TRBJ1-2; possibly TRBD1 for D (5 bases). This CDR3 comprises 15 residues. Germline CDR1 MGHRA, CDR2 YSYEKL. Trimming removed 0 bases at V and 0 bases at J, with 8 bases between. The chain's CDR3 is CASSQDRGANYGYTF. The CDR3 DNA reads TGCGCCAGCAGCCAAGATAGGGGAGCTAACTATGGCTACACCTTC.

This clonotype was counted many times. The genes are TRBV12-3 or TRBV12-4 and TRBJ2-1, with 9 positions matching TRBD1. This CDR3 has 15 amino acids. V was clipped by 5 bases and J by 7 bases; unmatched bases: 9. The CDR3 DNA sequence: TGTGCCAGCAGTCCCGGGACAGGGATAGGGAATGAGCAGTTCTTC. Translation: CASSPGTGIGNEQFF.

This sequence joins TRBV6-8 and TRBJ1-2; 8 bases fit TRBD1. The V segment lost 2 bases and the J segment 4 bases; nucleotides outside the gene matches: 3. Germline V gene lookup returns CDR1 MNHGY and CDR2 SAAAGT. CDR3 length: 14 residues. The CDR3 sequence is CASSYTTGGYGYTF. CDR3 bases: TGTGCCAGCAGTTACACAACAGGGGGCTATGGCTACACCTTC.

The rearrangement links TRBV7-2 to TRBJ2-3, with 8 positions matching TRBD2. The CDR3 is made up of 16 amino acids. Germline assignment: CDR1 SGHTA and CDR2 FQGNSA. Germline trimming cut 5 bases from V and 4 bases from J; bases unmatched to any gene: 11. DNA of the CDR3: TGTGCCAGCAGCCGGTCCGGGACTAGTATCGCAGATACGCAGTATTTT. Amino acid sequence: CASSRSGTSIADTQYF.

The chain links TRBV2 to TRBJ1-1; tentatively, D is TRBD1 (6 bases). CDR3 length: 14 residues. V dropped 10 bases and J dropped 0 bases, with 15 bases sitting between them. The germline V gene has CDR1 SNHLY and CDR2 FYNNEI. The CDR3, as DNA: TGTGCCAACCTATTAACAGGGATGAACACTGAAGCTTTCTTT. This sequence encodes CANLLTGMNTEAFF.

This clonotype was counted at least ten times. The CDR3, as DNA: TGTGCCAGCAGTTTCGAACCTTGGAGCTATGGCTACACCTTC. Translating it yields CASSFEPWSYGYTF. The J gene is TRBJ1-2, the V gene TRBV28; unclear D gene. The CDR3 totals 14 residues. The V gene lost 3 bases and the J gene lost 4 bases, with 12 bases spanning the gap. CDR1 and CDR2 (germline): MDHEN, SYDVKM.

This clonotype turned up a few times. V gene TRBV7-9 combines with J gene TRBJ1-4; D gene ambiguous. This CDR3 region has 14 residues. Deletions cut 1 base from V and 10 bases from J, with 13 bases between. CDR1 and CDR2 (germline): SEHNR, FQNEAQ (reference sequence). The CDR3 loop is CASSLGATPGKLFF. The CDR3 nucleotides read TGTGCCAGCAGCTTAGGGGCCACCCCAGGAAAACTGTTTTTT.

A few counts support this clonotype. This chain joins TRBV5-1 and TRBJ2-1, with 7 bases lining up with TRBD1. Germline trimming cut 1 base from V and 8 bases from J; bases unmatched to any gene: 3. The CDR3 sequence is 13 residues long. Germline values: CDR1 SGHRS, CDR2 YFSETQ. CDR3 amino acids: CASSLIGQDEQFF. The CDR3 region has the DNA TGCGCCAGCAGCTTGATAGGACAGGATGAGCAGTTCTTC.

The chain recombines TRBV10-2 with TRBJ1-4, with 7 bases that match TRBD1. The CDR3 sequence is 13 residues long. The germline CDR1 and CDR2 sequences are WSHSY and SAAADI. The V and J ends lost 7 bases and 6 bases, in that order; junction bases with no gene match: 5. The CDR3 loop is CASKETGHEKLFF. Here the CDR3 DNA reads TGCGCCAGCAAAGAGACAGGGCATGAAAAACTGTTTTTT.

Ten or more counts support this clonotype. The rearrangement uses TRBV7-8 and TRBJ2-1; D ambiguous. V was trimmed by 5 bases and J by 4 bases, leaving 12 bases between them. Germline CDR1 reads SGHVS; CDR2 reads FQNEAQ. The length of the CDR3 is 14 residues. CDR3 sequence (DNA): TGTGCCAGCAGCGGTACTCTTTTGTACAATGAGCAGTTCTTC. This encodes CASSGTLLYNEQFF.

The CDR3 DNA sequence: TGTGCCAGCAGCGACATTACTGGGGCCAACGTCCTGACTTTC. This translates into CASSDITGANVLTF. The V call is TRBV5-4, the J call TRBJ2-6; D ambiguous. The V end lost 4 bases, the J end lost 2 bases, and 7 bases lay between the germline ends. CDR1 and CDR2 from the germline V gene are SGHNT and YYREEE (reference sequence). The length of the CDR3 is 14 residues.

V usage is TRBV7-3 and J usage is TRBJ2-1, with 7 bases lining up with TRBD1. From germline, CDR1 is SGHTA and CDR2 FQGTGA. V shed 3 bases and J 8 bases; nucleotides not matched to a gene: 4. This CDR3 region has 13 residues. CDR3: CASSLPDRDEQFF. CDR3 bases: TGTGCCAGCAGCTTGCCCGACAGGGATGAGCAGTTCTTC.

The chain is built from TRBV7-9 and TRBJ2-7; tentatively, D is TRBD1 (6 bases). Germline CDR1 and CDR2: SEHNR and FQNEAQ (reference sequence). The CDR3 covers 13 residues. The V end lost 5 bases, the J end lost 3 bases, and 11 bases lay between the germline ends. The CDR3 DNA is TGTGCCAGCAGCGGGGGCCTGAACTACGAGCAGTACTTC. It yields the protein CASSGGLNYEQYF.

This clonotype occurred a few times. The CDR3 sequence is CASSRNRGLTEAFF. The CDR3 DNA follows: TGTGCCAGCAGCCGTAATAGGGGGCTCACTGAAGCTTTCTTT. The genes are TRBV7-8 and TRBJ1-1, with 7 bases identical to TRBD1. J lost 4 bases, V lost 5 bases, and 7 bases had no gene match. Germline CDR1 reads SGHVS; CDR2 reads FQNEAQ. The CDR3 consists of 14 residues.

The chain uses TRBV27 and TRBJ1-5; TRBD1 matches at 7 bases. V lost 3 bases, J lost 2 bases, and 1 base stayed unmatched. The CDR3 runs 14 residues. The germline CDR1 and CDR2 sequences are MNHEY and SMNVEV (reference sequence). The CDR3 nucleotides read TGTGCCAGCAGTTTTCAGGGGGGCAATCAGCCCCAGCATTTT. This gives the protein CASSFQGGNQPQHF.

This chain uses TRBV5-6 with TRBJ1-1; D uncertain. This CDR3 comprises 13 residues. Germline loops: CDR1 SGHDT, CDR2 YYEEEE. V lost 1 base and J 4 bases, leaving 8 bases between the germline ends. DNA for the CDR3: TGTGCCAGCAGCTTGACGAGGGCCACTGAAGCTTTCTTT. Protein product: CASSLTRATEAFF.

This clonotype was seen more than once but under ten times. CDR3 coding DNA: TGTGCCAGCAGCTTATCCTGGTATGGGGACAATGAGCAGTTCTTC. As protein: CASSLSWYGDNEQFF. This sequence joins TRBV7-2 and TRBJ2-1; D is unresolved. The CDR3 is 15 amino acids. CDR1 and CDR2 (germline): SGHTA, FQGNSA. V shed 2 bases and J shed 5 bases, with 13 bases lying between them.

The chain combines TRBV2 with TRBJ1-5; TRBD1 is a possible D gene (5 bases). This CDR3 has 14 residues. Germline CDR1 and CDR2: SNHLY and FYNNEI. The V and J ends lost 7 bases and 0 bases respectively, with 10 bases between them. This CDR3 reads CASMGRNSNQPQHF. The CDR3 DNA reads as TGTGCCAGCATGGGGCGGAATAGCAATCAGCCCCAGCATTTT. The full variable domain, completed using reference TRBV2 and TRBJ1-5, is EPEVTQTPSHQVTQMGQEVILRCVPISNHLYFYWYRQILGQKVEFLVSFYNNEISEKSEIFDDQFSVERPDGSNFTLKIRSTKLEDSAMYFCASMGRNSNQPQHFGDGTRLSIL.

This clonotype was detected only a few times. V and J are TRBV7-1 and TRBJ2-7; D not resolved. TRBV7-1 has ORF status, its function being uncertain. This CDR3 has 14 residues. V was trimmed by 3 bases and J by 0 bases, leaving 9 bases between them. The CDR3 reads CASSSMASSYEQYF. The CDR3 coding sequence is TGTGCCAGCAGCTCGATGGCCTCCTCCTACGAGCAGTACTTC.

Concerning this clonotype itself: Its ends do not fully match the called genes, so a read error is possible. This sequence joins TRBV19 and TRBJ1-1; D is ambiguous. The germline V gene has CDR1 LNHDA and CDR2 SQIVND (reference sequence). The CDR3 covers 12 residues. CDR3 residues: CASSWWGGEVDF. CDR3 in DNA: TGTGCCAGTAGTTGGTGGGGAGGCGAAGTCGATTTT. Full variable domain (outside the CDR3, taken from reference TRBV19 and TRBJ1-1): DGGITQSPKYLFRKEGQNVTLSCEQNLNHDAMYWYRQDPGQGLRLIYYSQIVNDFQKGDIAEGYSVSREKKESFPLTVTSAQKNPTAFYLCASSWWGGEVDFGQGTRLTVV.

The chain employs TRBV5-6 and TRBJ2-7; D gene unclear. CDR1 and CDR2 from the germline V gene are SGHDT and YYEEEE. The CDR3 totals 13 residues. V was pared by 1 base and J by 1 base, with 6 bases between. The CDR3 is CASSLIQSYEQYF. The DNA for the CDR3 is TGTGCCAGCAGCTTGATACAGTCCTACGAGCAGTACTTC.

The CDR3: CASSSATYEQYF. The CDR3, as DNA: TGTGCCAGCAGCTCAGCAACCTACGAGCAGTACTTC. V usage is TRBV7-6 and J usage is TRBJ2-7, with no clear D. The germline V and J ends were trimmed by 4 bases and 2 bases, with 6 bases remaining between them. Germline V lookup: CDR1 SGHVS, CDR2 FNYEAQ. The CDR3 length is 12 residues.